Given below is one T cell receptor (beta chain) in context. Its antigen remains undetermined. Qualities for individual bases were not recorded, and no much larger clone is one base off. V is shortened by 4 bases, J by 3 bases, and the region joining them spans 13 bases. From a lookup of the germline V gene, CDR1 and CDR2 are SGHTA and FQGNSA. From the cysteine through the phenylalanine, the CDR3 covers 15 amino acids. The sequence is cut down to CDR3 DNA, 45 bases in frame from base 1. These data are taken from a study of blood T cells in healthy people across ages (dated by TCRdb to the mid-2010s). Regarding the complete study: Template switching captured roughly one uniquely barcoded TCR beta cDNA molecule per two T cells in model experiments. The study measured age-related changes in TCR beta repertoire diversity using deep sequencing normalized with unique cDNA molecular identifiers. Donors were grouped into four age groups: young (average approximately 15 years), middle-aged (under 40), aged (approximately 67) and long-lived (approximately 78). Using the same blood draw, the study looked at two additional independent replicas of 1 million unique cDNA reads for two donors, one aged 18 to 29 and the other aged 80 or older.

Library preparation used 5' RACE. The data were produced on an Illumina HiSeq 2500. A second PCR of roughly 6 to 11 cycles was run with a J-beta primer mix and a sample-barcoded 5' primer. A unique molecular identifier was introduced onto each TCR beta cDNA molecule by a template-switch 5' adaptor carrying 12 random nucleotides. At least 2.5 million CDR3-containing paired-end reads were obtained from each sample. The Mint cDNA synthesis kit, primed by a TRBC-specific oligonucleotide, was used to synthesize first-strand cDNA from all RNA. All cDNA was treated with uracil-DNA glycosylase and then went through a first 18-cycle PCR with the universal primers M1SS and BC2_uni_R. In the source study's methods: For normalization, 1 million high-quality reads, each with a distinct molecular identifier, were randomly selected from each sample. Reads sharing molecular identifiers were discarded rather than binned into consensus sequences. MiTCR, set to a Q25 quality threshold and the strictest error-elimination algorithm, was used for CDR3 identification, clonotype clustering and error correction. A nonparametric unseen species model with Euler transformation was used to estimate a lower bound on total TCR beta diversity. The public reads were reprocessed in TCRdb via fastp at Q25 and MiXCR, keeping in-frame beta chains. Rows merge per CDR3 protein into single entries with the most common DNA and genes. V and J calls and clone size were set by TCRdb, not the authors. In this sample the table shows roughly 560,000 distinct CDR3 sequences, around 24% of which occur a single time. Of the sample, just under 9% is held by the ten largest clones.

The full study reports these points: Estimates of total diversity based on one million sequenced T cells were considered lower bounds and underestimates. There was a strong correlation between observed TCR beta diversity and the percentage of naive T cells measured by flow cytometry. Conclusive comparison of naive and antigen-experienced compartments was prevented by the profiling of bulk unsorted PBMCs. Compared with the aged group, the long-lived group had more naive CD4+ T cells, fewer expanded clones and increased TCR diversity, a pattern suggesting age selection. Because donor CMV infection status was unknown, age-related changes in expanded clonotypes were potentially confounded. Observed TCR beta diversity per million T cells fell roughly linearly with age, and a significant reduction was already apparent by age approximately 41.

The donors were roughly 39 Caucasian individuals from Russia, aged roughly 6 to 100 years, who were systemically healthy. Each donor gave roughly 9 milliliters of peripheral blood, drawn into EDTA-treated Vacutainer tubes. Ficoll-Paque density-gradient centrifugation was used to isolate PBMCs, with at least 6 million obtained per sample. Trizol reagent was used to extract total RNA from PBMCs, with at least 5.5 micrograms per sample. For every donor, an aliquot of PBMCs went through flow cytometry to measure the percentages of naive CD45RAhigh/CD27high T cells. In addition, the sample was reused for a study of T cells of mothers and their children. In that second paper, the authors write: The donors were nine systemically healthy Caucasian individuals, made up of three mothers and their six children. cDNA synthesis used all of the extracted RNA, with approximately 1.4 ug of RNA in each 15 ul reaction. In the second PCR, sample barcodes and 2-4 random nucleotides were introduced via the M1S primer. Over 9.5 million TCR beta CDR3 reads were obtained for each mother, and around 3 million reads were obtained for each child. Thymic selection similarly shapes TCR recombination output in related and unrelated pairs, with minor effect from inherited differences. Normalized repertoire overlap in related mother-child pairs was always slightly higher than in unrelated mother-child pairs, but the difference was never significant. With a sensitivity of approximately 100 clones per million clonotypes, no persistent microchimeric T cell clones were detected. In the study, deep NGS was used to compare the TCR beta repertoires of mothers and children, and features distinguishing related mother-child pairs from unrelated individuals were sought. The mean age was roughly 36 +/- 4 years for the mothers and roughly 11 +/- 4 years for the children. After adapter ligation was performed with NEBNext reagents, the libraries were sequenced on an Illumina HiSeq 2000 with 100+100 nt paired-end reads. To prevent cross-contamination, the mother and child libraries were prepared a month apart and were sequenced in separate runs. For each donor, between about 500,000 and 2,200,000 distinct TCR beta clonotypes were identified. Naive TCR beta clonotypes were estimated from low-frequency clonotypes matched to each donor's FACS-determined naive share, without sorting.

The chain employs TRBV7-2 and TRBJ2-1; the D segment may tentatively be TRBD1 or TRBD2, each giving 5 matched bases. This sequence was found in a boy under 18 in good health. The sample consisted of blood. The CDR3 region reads CASSSRDAIYNEQFF. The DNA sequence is TGTGCCAGCAGCTCCCGGGACGCCATCTACAATGAGCAGTTCTTC.